The 21 T cell receptor beta chains below come from one sample, sequenced in a study of CD8+ T cells in alopecia areata. As the sequencing template, cDNA was produced by extracting RNA and reverse transcribing it. Method: immunoSEQ multiplex PCR; TCRdb's copy keeps in-frame clones and lacks some. Here the sample spans 110,000 or so clones, about two fifths being singletons. Input material: CD4+ T cells sorted from blood. These receptors came from a human donor with alopecia areata.

The chain employs TRBV29-1 and TRBJ2-1, with 13 bases fitting TRBD2. This CDR3 has 17 amino acids. V was pared by 6 bases and J by 7 bases, with 15 bases of the junction left unmatched. From germline, CDR1 is SQVTM and CDR2 ANQGSEA. The CDR3, as DNA: TGCAGCGTAAACTTCTACATGACTAGCGGGAGGCTGAATGAGCAGTTCTTC. Its translation: CSVNFYMTSGRLNEQFF.

This clone was seen a few times. J is TRBJ1-2 and V is TRBV28; D ambiguous. The V end lost 6 bases, the J end lost 4 bases, and 9 bases lay between the germline ends. Germline CDR1 and CDR2: MDHEN and SYDVKM. The CDR3 consists of 12 residues. The DNA for the CDR3 is TGTGCCAGCAGGGGCAGCCCCTATGGCTACACCTTC. As protein: CASRGSPYGYTF.

The chain carries TRBV7-9 and TRBJ2-3; 8 bases align to TRBD1. The CDR3 has 15 amino acids. The V gene end was trimmed by 4 bases and the J gene end by 4 bases; junction bases not matched to a gene: 7. CDR1 is SEHNR, CDR2 FQNEAQ, per germline (reference sequence). CDR3 region: CASSSRDRQADTQYF. CDR3 bases: TGTGCCAGCAGCTCCCGGGACAGGCAAGCAGATACGCAGTATTTT.

V gene TRBV4-1 combines with J gene TRBJ2-1; D gene uncertain. Germline CDR1 is MGHRA and CDR2 is YSYEKL. With 6 bases removed from V and 8 bases from J, the gap between germline ends came to 14 bases. The CDR3 loop spans 13 amino acids. The CDR3: CASSKDTRDEQFF. For the CDR3, the DNA is TGCGCCAGCAGTAAGGATACGCGCGATGAGCAGTTCTTC.

The chain couples TRBV30 to TRBJ1-5, with D uncertain. Per the germline V gene, CDR1 is GTSNPN and CDR2 is SVGIG (reference sequence). The CDR3 is 14 amino acids. With 0 bases removed from V and 7 bases from J, the gap between germline ends came to 13 bases. CDR3 residues: CAWSVGGSGQPQHF. CDR3 DNA sequence: TGTGCCTGGAGTGTCGGCGGTTCGGGCCAGCCCCAGCATTTT.

The chain couples TRBV9 to TRBJ2-6, with D unclear. V lost 0 bases and J 0 bases, leaving 7 bases between the germline ends. This CDR3 has 16 amino acids. Germline V CDR1 and CDR2: SGDLS, YYNGEE. The CDR3 region is CASSVGIDSGANVLTF. The CDR3 DNA reads TGTGCCAGCAGCGTAGGGATCGACTCTGGGGCCAACGTCCTGACTTTC.

The chain links TRBV4-2 to TRBJ1-1; D remains ambiguous. The CDR3 is 14 residues long. Germline V gives CDR1 LGHNA, CDR2 YNFKEQ. With 1 base removed from V and 2 bases from J, the gap between germline ends came to 8 bases. Here the CDR3 reads CASSQGLGNTEAFF. The CDR3 nucleotides are TGTGCCAGCAGCCAAGGCTTAGGTAACACTGAAGCTTTCTTT.

This clone has only a few counts. The rearrangement joins TRBV28 to TRBJ1-5; 9 bases fit TRBD1. This CDR3 has 16 amino acids. V dropped 6 bases and J dropped 5; count of bases not matched to a gene: 11. The V gene's germline CDR1 is MDHEN and CDR2 SYDVKM. For the CDR3, the DNA is TGTGCCAGCAGCCTCATTGGGACAGGGACTTATCAGCCCCAGCATTTT. Amino acid sequence: CASSLIGTGTYQPQHF.

This clone showed up just a few times. The chain links TRBV28 to TRBJ2-1; TRBD1 aligns across 7 bases. The CDR3 has 17 amino acids. The J segment lost 0 bases and the V segment lost 7 bases, leaving 12 bases of the junction unmatched. CDR1 and CDR2 (germline): MDHEN, SYDVKM. CDR3 sequence reads: CASTSGGDRTSYNEQFF. The CDR3 DNA is TGTGCCAGCACCTCAGGTGGGGACAGAACCTCCTACAATGAGCAGTTCTTC.

The table lists this clone with a few counts. The same CDR3 arises from other DNA sequences in this sample as well. The chain employs TRBV7-2 and TRBJ2-1; 7 nucleotides agree with TRBD2. The CDR3 totals 17 residues. Germline CDR1 reads SGHTA; CDR2 reads FQGNSA. The trim removed 5 bases at V and 0 bases at J, leaving 10 bases unmatched. This CDR3 is CASSLVPSGTSYNEQFF. CDR3 sequence (DNA): TGTGCCAGCAGCCTTGTGCCTAGCGGTACCTCCTACAATGAGCAGTTCTTC.

This clone has just a few counts. This sequence joins TRBV29-1 and TRBJ1-1, with a tentative D call TRBD1 (5 bases). CDR3 length equals 10 residues. The ends were cut back, 6 bases at V and 8 bases at J, with 10 bases in the middle. The germline V gene encodes CDR1 SQVTM and CDR2 ANQGSEA. DNA for the CDR3: TGCAGCGTACGGACACAGGAAGCTTTCTTT. Residues: CSVRTQEAFF. Together with reference TRBV29-1 and TRBJ1-1, the CDR3 gives the full variable domain: SAVISQKPSRDICQRGTSLTIQCQVDSQVTMMFWYRQQPGQSLTLIATANQGSEATYESGFVIDKFPISRPNLTFSTLTVSNMSPEDSSIYLCSVRTQEAFFGQGTRLTVV.

This chain joins TRBV27 and TRBJ2-5; TRBD1 matches at 7 bases. V trimming: 7 bases; J trimming: 4 bases; junction bases outside the gene matches: 9. The germline CDR1 and CDR2 sequences are MNHEY and SMNVEV (reference sequence). The CDR3 totals 14 residues. The CDR3 spells CASKTGFMGETQYF. The DNA for the CDR3 is TGTGCCAGCAAGACAGGGTTTATGGGAGAGACCCAGTACTTC.

V gene TRBV29-1 combines with J gene TRBJ2-1; D is uncertain. The CDR3 has 12 amino acids. The V end lost 1 base, the J end lost 5 bases, and 6 bases lay between the germline ends. Germline CDR1 is SQVTM and CDR2 is ANQGSEA. In DNA, the CDR3 is TGCAGCGTTGAAGCTAGGGACAATGAGCAGTTCTTC. It specifies CSVEARDNEQFF.

The V gene is TRBV7-2, the J gene TRBJ1-5; no reliable D call. The CDR3 is 16 amino acids. V was pared by 5 bases and J by 3 bases, with 17 bases between. Germline V gene sequence: CDR1 SGHTA, CDR2 FQGNSA. The CDR3 is CASSAGLTLINQPQHF. CDR3 in DNA: TGTGCCAGCAGCGCGGGGTTGACCCTAATCAATCAGCCCCAGCATTTT.

J is TRBJ1-2 and V is TRBV30, with no clear D. The CDR3 runs to 13 residues. V gave up 2 bases and J gave up 6 bases, with 13 bases separating them. Germline CDR1 reads GTSNPN; CDR2 reads SVGIG (reference sequence). CDR3 DNA sequence: TGTGCCTGGAGTCGCTCTCCTGTCGATGGCTACACCTTC. Translated: CAWSRSPVDGYTF.

On this clone: The same CDR3 arises from other DNA sequences in this sample as well. J is TRBJ2-2 and V is TRBV29-1, with D perhaps matching TRBD1 (6 bases). Germline V CDR1 and CDR2: SQVTM, ANQGSEA. The CDR3 has 14 amino acids. The ends were cut back, 6 bases at V and 2 bases at J, with 13 bases in the middle. The CDR3 DNA reads as TGCAGCGTGGGGGCTAGGGGAAACACCGGGGAGCTGTTTTTT. Its translation is CSVGARGNTGELFF.

This clone was picked up many times. The chain has TRBV5-1 and TRBJ2-2, with D possibly being TRBD2 (6 bases). The length of the CDR3 is 16 residues. V lost 1 base and J lost 7, with 17 bases in between. From germline, CDR1 is SGHRS and CDR2 YFSETQ. For the CDR3, the DNA is TGCGCCAGCAGCTTGATGGCTAGCGCGTCTCTCGGGGAGCTGTTTTTT. Protein sequence: CASSLMASASLGELFF.

A few counts support this clone. This chain uses TRBV29-1 with TRBJ2-1; 10 bases align to TRBD2. Germline V gene lookup returns CDR1 SQVTM and CDR2 ANQGSEA. J was trimmed by 5 bases and V by 3 bases; bases with no gene match: 4. The CDR3 is 14 amino acids. For the CDR3, the DNA is TGCAGCGTTGATAGGACTAGCGGAAACAATGAGCAGTTCTTC. Translation gives CSVDRTSGNNEQFF.

The chain employs TRBV2 and TRBJ2-7; possible D gene TRBD1, 6 bases. Germline-derived CDR1 and CDR2 are SNHLY and FYNNEI. Trimming left V 7 bases short and J 3 bases short, with 13 bases between. The CDR3 covers 13 residues. CDR3 bases: TGTGCCAGCACGGGACAACAAATCTACGAGCAGTACTTC. Its protein is CASTGQQIYEQYF.

This clone was recorded a few times. This rearrangement joins TRBV29-1 to TRBJ2-2, with D perhaps matching TRBD1 (5 bases). V gave up 7 bases and J gave up 1 base, with 13 bases separating them. This CDR3 is built from 14 residues. CDR1 SQVTM and CDR2 ANQGSEA come from the germline V gene. CDR3 loop: CSAWGRGNTGELFF. DNA for the CDR3: TGCAGCGCCTGGGGAAGGGGGAACACCGGGGAGCTGTTTTTT.

Concerning this clone: The junction does not match germline at one end; this may be a read error. The chain carries TRBV14 and TRBJ1-2; a possible D gene is TRBD1 (5 bases). The CDR3 consists of 13 residues. CDR1 and CDR2 from the germline V gene are SGHDN and FVKESK. Here the CDR3 DNA reads TGTGCCAGCAGCCGAATGCCGAAGGGGACGGAGATTTTC. Its translation: CASSRMPKGTEIF.